Sequencing of this T cell receptor (beta chain) was carried out in a study of blood T cell repertoires in COVID-19. V was trimmed by 3 bases and J by 8 bases, leaving 22 bases between them. Germline V gene lookup returns CDR1 SQVTM and CDR2 ANQGSEA. The CDR3 is made up of 15 amino acids. Assay: immunoSEQ multiplex PCR; the TCRdb copy retains only in-frame clones and omits some. The table includes about 320,000 clones, about 85% detected once. The sequence derives from a woman between 25 and 40 years old who had been exposed to COVID-19. This sequence joins TRBV29-1 and TRBJ1-2, with D perhaps matching TRBD1 (5 bases). The sequenced material came from PBMCs or T cells enriched from blood (not recorded which). In DNA, the CDR3 is TGCAGCGTTGATTTCGGCTCCTTGGGACTATGGGGCTACACCTTC. It translates to CSVDFGSLGLWGYTF.